One and the same sample provided the 27 T cell receptor beta chains below, sequenced in a study of shared clonotypes between healthy human individuals. Assay: immunoSEQ multiplex PCR; the TCRdb copy retains only in-frame clones and omits some. In the table there are millions of clones, more than 85% of which are singletons. Sequenced material: naive CD4+ T cells from PBMCs. Described subset: CD45RA+ positively selected. The receptors here all came from a man aged 18 to 35 in good health. Some clones in this sample may be carry-over from other donors' samples.

The chain has TRBV29-1 and TRBJ2-3; tentatively, D is TRBD2 (5 bases). V was cut by 1 base and J by 4 bases, with 18 bases left in between. The CDR3 covers 16 residues. The germline V gene encodes CDR1 SQVTM and CDR2 ANQGSEA. CDR3 amino acids: CSVEGRADSFPDTQYF. CDR3 in DNA: TGCAGCGTTGAAGGTAGGGCGGACTCCTTTCCAGATACGCAGTATTTT.

The rearrangement uses TRBV18 and TRBJ2-7; D possibly corresponds to TRBD2 (5 bases). The CDR3 covers 13 residues. Trimming shortened V by 6 bases and J by 4 bases, and 13 bases separated the two germline ends. In germline, CDR1 is KGHSH, CDR2 LQKENI. For the CDR3, the DNA is TGTGCCAGCTCCCCCGGTGGGGAGTACGAGCAGTACTTC. Amino acid sequence: CASSPGGEYEQYF.

The rearrangement links TRBV5-1 to TRBJ2-5; 13 bases match TRBD2. This CDR3 has 16 amino acids. Germline values: CDR1 SGHRS, CDR2 YFSETQ. V lost 5 bases and J lost 0; bases outside the gene matches: 4. Here the CDR3 reads CASSFGTSGNQETQYF. The CDR3 bases are TGCGCCAGCAGTTTTGGGACTAGCGGGAACCAAGAGACCCAGTACTTC.

V usage is TRBV2 and J usage is TRBJ2-5, with 13 nucleotides matching TRBD2. The V gene end was trimmed by 7 bases and the J gene end by 3 bases; junction bases not matched to a gene: 5. Germline V CDR1 and CDR2: SNHLY, FYNNEI. The CDR3 length is 15 residues. This CDR3 is CASNGLAGVKETQYF. The CDR3 region has the DNA TGTGCCAGCAATGGACTAGCGGGAGTCAAAGAGACCCAGTACTTC.

The chain's CDR3 is CASSHSSTSGSFYNEQFF. The CDR3, as DNA: TGTGCCAGCAGCCATTCTTCGACTAGCGGGAGTTTCTACAATGAGCAGTTCTTC. The rearrangement joins TRBV14 to TRBJ2-1, with 12 bases identical to TRBD2. The CDR3 loop spans 18 amino acids. CDR1 and CDR2 (germline): SGHDN, FVKESK. V shed 3 bases and J 3 bases; nucleotides not matched to a gene: 9.

With respect to this clone: The identical CDR3 is also encoded by other nucleotide sequences in the sample. The rearrangement links TRBV9 to TRBJ1-5, with D unresolved. Trimming removed 0 bases from V and 6 bases from J, with 10 bases in between. This CDR3 contains 14 residues. The germline gives CDR1 SGDLS, CDR2 YYNGEE. As DNA, the CDR3 is TGTGCCAGCAGCGTAGGAGGGTTAGGTCAGCCCCAGCATTTT. This translates into CASSVGGLGQPQHF.

This sequence joins TRBV5-4 and TRBJ2-3, with D perhaps matching TRBD1 (6 bases). Deletions cut 0 bases from V and 3 bases from J, with 14 bases between. The CDR3 length is 16 residues. Germline V gene lookup returns CDR1 SGHNT and CDR2 YYREEE (reference sequence). For the CDR3, the DNA is TGTGCCAGCAGCTTGGAAGGCTGGGGGCGGACAGATACGCAGTATTTT. Amino acid sequence: CASSLEGWGRTDTQYF.

Of note for this clone: Other DNA sequences from this sample encode an identical CDR3 as well. The chain is built from TRBV29-1 and TRBJ2-2; 10 bases are shared with TRBD2. CDR3 length: 14 residues. Trimming cost V 6 bases and J 1 base; bases outside gene matches: 2. From germline, CDR1 is SQVTM and CDR2 ANQGSEA. The CDR3: CSVRTSGNTGELFF. DNA of the CDR3: TGCAGCGTCCGGACTAGCGGGAACACCGGGGAGCTGTTTTTT.

The chain recombines TRBV11-2 with TRBJ2-5; no definite D call. V was pared by 0 bases and J by 0 bases, with 23 bases between. The CDR3 runs to 20 residues. Germline CDR1 is SGHAT and CDR2 is FQNNGV. The CDR3 sequence: CASSLDSFVRRFTYQETQYF. The DNA of the CDR3 is TGTGCCAGCAGCTTAGACTCCTTCGTTCGCCGATTCACGTACCAAGAGACCCAGTACTTC.

The gene calls are TRBV28 and TRBJ1-2; 7 bases agree with TRBD1. The CDR3 totals 16 residues. Germline lookup yields CDR1 MDHEN and CDR2 SYDVKM. The trim removed 2 bases at V and 8 bases at J, leaving 14 bases unmatched. The CDR3 DNA sequence: TGTGCCAGCAGTTTAGGAGATGTTCAGGGGGTTATGGGCTACACCTTC. Protein sequence: CASSLGDVQGVMGYTF.

V and J are TRBV29-1 and TRBJ2-7, with D uncertain. The CDR3 has 13 amino acids. Deletions cut 4 bases from V and 2 bases from J, with 12 bases between. Germline CDR1 and CDR2: SQVTM and ANQGSEA. CDR3 DNA sequence: TGCAGCGTTGCCCAGGTCGCCGCCTACGAGCAGTACTTC. Amino acid sequence: CSVAQVAAYEQYF.

The rearrangement links TRBV5-1 to TRBJ1-1, with D possibly being TRBD1 (5 bases). This CDR3 is built from 14 residues. Germline CDR1 SGHRS, CDR2 YFSETQ. Trimming stripped 4 bases from V and 1 base from J, with 11 bases between. For the CDR3, the DNA is TGCGCCAGCAGCCGACTGGGGCAGAACACTGAAGCTTTCTTT. It specifies CASSRLGQNTEAFF. The full variable domain, completed using reference TRBV5-1 and TRBJ1-1, is KAGVTQTPRYLIKTRGQQVTLSCSPISGHRSVSWYQQTPGQGLQFLFEYFSETQRNKGNFPGRFSGRQFSNSRSEMNVSTLELGDSALYLCASSRLGQNTEAFFGQGTRLTVV.

This clone was counted once. This specimen includes other DNA sequences encoding the same CDR3. The J gene is TRBJ2-6, the V gene TRBV9; D remains unclear. V was shortened by 2 bases and J by 1 base, with 7 bases between the two germline ends. Germline assignment: CDR1 SGDLS and CDR2 YYNGEE. The CDR3 has 15 residues. CDR3 residues: CASSVLGSGANVLTF. The CDR3 bases are TGTGCCAGCAGCGTCTTGGGGTCTGGGGCCAACGTCCTGACTTTC.

The CDR3 coding sequence is TGTGCCAGCAGTGAATTGATCTCAGGGGGCAACTATGGCTACACCTTC. It codes for CASSELISGGNYGYTF. This chain links TRBV6-1 with TRBJ1-2, with 8 nucleotides matching TRBD1. CDR3 length equals 16 residues. With V trimmed by 2 bases and J by 2 bases, 7 bases remained unmatched. Per germline, CDR1 MNHNS and CDR2 SASEGT.

About this clone: The same CDR3 arises from other DNA sequences in this sample as well. The V gene is TRBV6-1, the J gene TRBJ2-7; D is undetermined. The CDR3 extends over 13 amino acids. V shed 6 bases and J shed 3 bases, with 12 bases lying between them. Germline CDR1 is MNHNS and CDR2 is SASEGT. DNA of the CDR3: TGTGCCAGCAGCGTTGTTAGCAGCTACGAGCAGTACTTC. Its translation: CASSVVSSYEQYF.

This clone was observed once. The V call is TRBV7-2, the J call TRBJ2-1; D is unclear. Germline assignment: CDR1 SGHTA and CDR2 FQGNSA. The CDR3 is made up of 16 amino acids. Trimming stripped 5 bases from V and 2 bases from J, with 16 bases between. The chain's CDR3 is CASSPLGDGPYNEQFF. In nucleotides, the CDR3 is TGTGCCAGCAGCCCCCTAGGTGACGGGCCCTACAATGAGCAGTTCTTC.

The chain recombines TRBV7-9 with TRBJ2-7; 10 positions match TRBD2. In germline, CDR1 is SEHNR, CDR2 FQNEAQ (reference sequence). J gave up 4 bases and V 3 bases, and 6 bases lay outside the gene matches. This CDR3 has 15 amino acids. CDR3 sequence reads: CASSFKREGLYEQYF. CDR3 DNA sequence: TGTGCCAGCAGCTTTAAGCGGGAGGGCCTTTACGAGCAGTACTTC. Based on the CDR3 plus reference TRBV7-9 and TRBJ2-7, the full variable domain is DTGVSQNPRHKITKRGQNVTFRCDPISEHNRLYWYRQTLGQGPEFLTYFQNEAQLEKSRLLSDRFSAERPKGSFSTLEIQRTEQGDSAMYLCASSFKREGLYEQYFGPGTRLTVT.

This chain uses TRBV7-3 with TRBJ2-1; weak D call: TRBD2 (5 bases). From germline, CDR1 is SGHTA and CDR2 FQGTGA. V gave up 0 bases and J gave up 10 bases, with 10 bases separating them. CDR3 length: 13 amino acids. CDR3 residues: CASSLTGRGEQFF. The CDR3 DNA reads TGTGCCAGCAGCTTAACGGGTCGCGGGGAGCAGTTCTTC.

This clone occurred once. The rearrangement links TRBV6-5 to TRBJ1-4; D is unclear. Germline CDR1 MNHEY, CDR2 SVGAGI. V lost 0 bases to trimming and J lost 4 bases, with 9 bases between them. The CDR3 is 15 residues long. The CDR3 spells CASSYSGGVNEKLFF. The DNA of the CDR3 is TGTGCCAGCAGTTACTCCGGCGGGGTTAATGAAAAACTGTTTTTT.

This clone was observed once. The rearrangement uses TRBV10-3 and TRBJ1-5; D gene ambiguous. V gave up 3 bases and J gave up 6 bases, with 12 bases separating them. This CDR3 has 14 residues. The germline V gene has CDR1 ENHRY and CDR2 SYGVKD. The CDR3 here is CAISDTRALQPQHF. In DNA form, the CDR3 reads TGTGCCATCAGTGATACCCGGGCCCTTCAGCCCCAGCATTTT.

The rearrangement uses TRBV5-1 and TRBJ2-1, with no clear D. There are 14 residues in the CDR3. Germline CDR1 SGHRS, CDR2 YFSETQ. Trimming removed 5 bases from V and 5 bases from J, with 14 bases in between. The CDR3 protein is CASSPVGENNEQFF. CDR3 nucleotide sequence: TGCGCCAGCAGTCCCGTCGGTGAGAACAATGAGCAGTTCTTC.

V usage is TRBV2 and J usage is TRBJ2-5; no clear D gene. Trimming shortened V by 6 bases and J by 0 bases, and 11 bases separated the two germline ends. This CDR3 is 14 amino acids long. Germline loops: CDR1 SNHLY, CDR2 FYNNEI. In DNA, the CDR3 is TGTGCCAGCAGAACCACAGTCTACCAAGAGACCCAGTACTTC. Protein: CASRTTVYQETQYF.

The CDR3, as DNA: TGTGCCAGCAGCTTACAGCGGGGGGGAGCCTACGAGCAGTACTTC. Translating gives CASSLQRGGAYEQYF. The chain employs TRBV7-2 and TRBJ2-7; 10 bases fit TRBD2. Per germline, CDR1 SGHTA and CDR2 FQGNSA. The CDR3 length is 15 residues. The J segment lost 2 bases and the V segment lost 2 bases, leaving 3 bases of the junction unmatched.

The chain recombines TRBV15 with TRBJ2-5; TRBD1 aligns across 7 bases. Trimming at V came to 5 bases and at J to 1 base, leaving 1 base not matched to a gene. Germline-derived CDR1 and CDR2 are LNHNV and YYDKDF (reference sequence). This CDR3 has 13 amino acids. CDR3 in amino acids: CATSYRGQETQYF. The CDR3 bases are TGTGCCACCAGCTACAGGGGCCAAGAGACCCAGTACTTC.

The CDR3 is CASSFINRVNYEQYF. Written as DNA, the CDR3 is TGTGCCAGCAGTTTTATTAACAGGGTAAACTACGAGCAGTACTTC. The rearrangement joins TRBV28 to TRBJ2-7; possible D gene TRBD1, 6 bases. V lost 3 bases and J lost 3, with 15 bases in between. CDR3 length: 15 residues. Germline CDR1 is MDHEN and CDR2 is SYDVKM.

CDR3 nucleotides: TGTGCCAGTAGTATGATCTTCACGGCGAACACCGGGGAGCTGTTTTTT. Protein: CASSMIFTANTGELFF. The rearrangement links TRBV19 to TRBJ2-2; D remains ambiguous. Trimming pared 3 bases from V and 0 bases from J, leaving 11 bases between. The CDR3 spans 16 residues. Germline V gene sequence: CDR1 LNHDA, CDR2 SQIVND (reference sequence).

This rearrangement joins TRBV28 to TRBJ2-7, with D perhaps TRBD1 (6 bases). This CDR3 is 15 amino acids long. The germline V gene has CDR1 MDHEN and CDR2 SYDVKM. V was trimmed by 7 bases and J by 2 bases, leaving 18 bases between them. CDR3 in DNA: TGTGCCAGCAATGGGGGCCGCTATTACGCCTACGAGCAGTACTTC. This encodes CASNGGRYYAYEQYF.